These T cell receptor beta chains were read from a single sample in a study of tumor-infiltrating lymphocytes in primary liver carcinoma. Each CDR3 protein is one row after TCRdb ran MiXCR on the multiplex PCR reads. The data hold approximately 310,000 distinct CDR3 sequences, with approximately 60% observed a single time. The sample consisted of peripheral blood. These receptors were collected from a middle-aged man with primary liver carcinoma and hepatitis B virus infection. Both conserved end residues are part of each CDR3. The order of the fields is V gene, D gene, CDR3 protein. The D gene is left open where the match is weak.

TRBV28 NA CACHDRRATDTQYF
TRBV5-1 NA CASSLGGNWESEYF
TRBV6-2/TRBV6-3 NA CASSSRGTGSYNEQFF
TRBV5-1 NA CASSSEPRGDTEAFF
TRBV6-2/TRBV6-3 NA CASNLLAGTTGELFF
TRBV11-1 NA CASSWLTVNTEAFF
TRBV12-3/TRBV12-4 NA CASSLGRGTGELLF
TRBV11-2 TRBD2 CASSSRLAGYEQYF
TRBV4-3 NA CAISQDLNTPDTQYF
TRBV6-5 NA CASASSPDATNEKLFF
TRBV6-6 NA CASRPRTAELGYTF
TRBV6-2/TRBV6-3 NA CASSYGGNVEQFF
TRBV19 TRBD2 CASTEAGETYNEQFF
TRBV2 NA CASTTWAGANVLTF
TRBV11-2 TRBD2 CASGLAGSSYNERFF
TRBV4-1 TRBD2 CASSQGTSGGYDQYF
TRBV11-2 NA CASSLVAGFTEDFF
TRBV4-3 TRBD1 CASSQDRTGYGYTF
TRBV4-2 TRBD2 CASSRTRGEQYF
TRBV6-2/TRBV6-3 NA CASTYTYGYTF
TRBV6-1 NA CASNENGTYGYTF
TRBV11-1 NA CASSLLRGSSTGELFF
TRBV11-2 NA CASIPEIGAGELYF
TRBV6-6 TRBD2 CASSFTGGAGVTDTQYF
TRBV10-3 NA CAIRSKETQYF
TRBV5-1 NA CASSVNEETQYF
TRBV11-2 TRBD2 CASSPATSGSVNEQFF
TRBV6-1 NA CASSGERGETQYF
TRBV11-2 NA CASSLDLAGYEKYF
TRBV29-1 NA CSVPDRAGNEQFF
TRBV4-1 NA CASSQGPTGSWETQYF
TRBV11-1 NA CSSSFGVQETQHF
TRBV7-9 TRBD1 CASRPRFRTGVAYNEQFF
TRBV2 NA CASSGRGLFYNEQFF
TRBV2 NA CASSEGIGDEDF
TRBV11-2 TRBD2 CASNLALAGIISEQFF
TRBV28 NA CASSTPGGIGEQYF
TRBV12-3/TRBV12-4 NA CASNSQDYGYTF
TRBV12-3/TRBV12-4 TRBD1 CASSVTGGNQPRHF
TRBV11-1 TRBD2 CASSIGASGVSEQFF
TRBV12-3/TRBV12-4 NA CTSSFSRNEQFF
TRBV29-1 NA CSVEDHGQYEAFF
TRBV5-4 TRBD1 CASSYRGPYEQYF
TRBV28 TRBD2 CASSEASGPQETQYF
TRBV11-2 NA CASSFQAESYNEQFF
TRBV29-1 TRBD1 CSIEQGTGNSYEQYF
TRBV12-3/TRBV12-4 NA CASRDTGSSYNGQFF
TRBV6-5 NA CTSNNDYRAGEETQYF
TRBV11-3 NA CASSNNADTQYF
TRBV28 NA CASSLGGDTGGLFF
TRBV25-1 NA CASTGLRYGYTF
TRBV2 NA CASTRDVNQPQHF
TRBV28 NA CASSKKGGAGETQYF
TRBV29-1 TRBD1 CNVALPQGVLYNKQFF
TRBV11-2 NA CASSLVSPYEQYF
TRBV5-5 NA CANSLGSEKLFF
TRBV11-3 NA CASSPSNLRSGELFF
TRBV11-2 NA CVSSLPGFGNEQFF
TRBV10-3 TRBD1 CASRQGGDYDYTF
TRBV7-9 NA CAGMAAINNEQFF